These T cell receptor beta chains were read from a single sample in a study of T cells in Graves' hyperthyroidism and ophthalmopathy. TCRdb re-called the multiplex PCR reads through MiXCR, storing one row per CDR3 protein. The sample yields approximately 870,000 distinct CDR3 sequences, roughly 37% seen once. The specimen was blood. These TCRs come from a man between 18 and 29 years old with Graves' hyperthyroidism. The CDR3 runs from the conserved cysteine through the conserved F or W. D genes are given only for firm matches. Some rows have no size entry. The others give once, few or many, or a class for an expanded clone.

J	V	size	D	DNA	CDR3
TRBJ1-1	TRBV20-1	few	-	TGCAGTGCAGAATCTCAGGGGACTGAAGCTTTCTTT	CSAESQGTEAFF
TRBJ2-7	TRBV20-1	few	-	TGCAGTGCTAGAGGGGGCCTAGGATCGAGGGGTGCCTCCTACGAGCAGTACTTC	CSARGGLGSRGASYEQYF
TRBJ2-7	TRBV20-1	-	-	TGCAGTGCTAGCTCCTACGAGCAGTACTTC	CSASSYEQYF
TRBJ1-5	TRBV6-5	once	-	TGTGCCAGCAGTTTACTCTACAGGAGGGTGACGGATCAGCCCCAGCATTTT	CASSLLYRRVTDQPQHF
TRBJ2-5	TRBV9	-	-	TGTGCCAGCAGCGGGAGCTCGGGACGGACGACGACCCAGTACTTC	CASSGSSGRTTTQYF
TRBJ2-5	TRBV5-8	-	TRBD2	TGTGCCAGCAGCCAACCACTAGCGGAGACCCAGTACTTC	CASSQPLAETQYF
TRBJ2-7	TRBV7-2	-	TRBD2	TGTGCCAGCAGCTTAGAAGCGAAGCGGGAGTCACCCTACGAGCAGTACTTC	CASSLEAKRESPYEQYF
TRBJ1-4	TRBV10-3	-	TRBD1	TGTGCCAGCGCCCCGGGGACAGTCTACAATGAAAAACTGTTTTTT	CASAPGTVYNEKLFF
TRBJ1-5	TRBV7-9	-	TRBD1	TGTGCCAGCAGTCCTACCGGGACAGGGGGTGGTCAGCCCCAGCATTTT	CASSPTGTGGGQPQHF
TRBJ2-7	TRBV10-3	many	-	TGTGCCATCAGTGAGTTTTGGGGGACACTTTCCTACGAGCAGTACTTC	CAISEFWGTLSYEQYF
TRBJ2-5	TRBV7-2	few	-	TGTGCCAGCAGCCCCCAGCAGACGGCCGTGGAAGAGACCCAGTACTTC	CASSPQQTAVEETQYF
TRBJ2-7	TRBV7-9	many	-	TGTGCCAGCAGGGACTCTCGCCTCGAGCAGTACTTC	CASRDSRLEQYF
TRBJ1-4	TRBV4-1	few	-	TGCGCCAGCAGCCCCCGCAGGGATGAAAAACTGTTTTTT	CASSPRRDEKLFF
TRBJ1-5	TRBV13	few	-	TGTGCCAGCAGCTTAGGAGTGGGGGGTCAGCCCCAGCATTTT	CASSLGVGGQPQHF
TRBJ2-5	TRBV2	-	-	TGTGCCAGCAGTGAAACAGGGTTGGAGACCCAGTACTTC	CASSETGLETQYF
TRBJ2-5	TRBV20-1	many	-	TGCAGTGCGCACCGGGACACCTCACCCCTCCAAGAGACCCAGTACTTC	CSAHRDTSPLQETQYF
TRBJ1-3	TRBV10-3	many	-	TGTGCCATCAGTGAATTAGGAGGAGGAAACACCATATATTTT	CAISELGGGNTIYF
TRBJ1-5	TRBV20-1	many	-	TGCAGTGTTGGGTCCATTGAGCCCCAGCATTTT	CSVGSIEPQHF
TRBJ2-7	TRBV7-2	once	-	TGTGCCAGCAGCTTGCGCCCCCCCACAGGTGGAACCTACGAGCAGTACTTC	CASSLRPPTGGTYEQYF
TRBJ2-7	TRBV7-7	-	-	TGTGCTAGCAGCTTAGCGTTGGGCGGGGAGCTGTACTTC	CASSLALGGELYF
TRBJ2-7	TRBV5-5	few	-	TGTGCCAGCAGCTTGGGATTGGACAGTCACTACGAGCAGTACTTC	CASSLGLDSHYEQYF
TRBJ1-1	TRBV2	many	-	TGTGCCAGCAATCGGGACACTGAAGCTTTCTTT	CASNRDTEAFF
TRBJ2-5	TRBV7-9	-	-	TGTGCCAGCAGCTTAGGTAGCTACGGAGAGACCCAGTACTTC	CASSLGSYGETQYF
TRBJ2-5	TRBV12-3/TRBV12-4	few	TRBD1	TGTGCCAGCTTCTTACGTGGACAGGGCGATGAAGAGACCCAGTACTTC	CASFLRGQGDEETQYF
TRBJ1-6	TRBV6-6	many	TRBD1	TGTGCCAGCAGTCAACAGGGGAATTCACCCCTCCACTTT	CASSQQGNSPLHF
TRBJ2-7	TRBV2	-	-	TGTGCCAGCAGTGGCAGGGGTAGCTCCTACGAGCAGTACTTC	CASSGRGSSYEQYF
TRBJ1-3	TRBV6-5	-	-	TGTGCCAGCCAGCGGTCAGCTGGAAACACCATATATTTT	CASQRSAGNTIYF
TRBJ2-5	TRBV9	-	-	TGTGCCAGCAGCGTAGTGGTCCAGGGCGGGGAAGAGACCCAGTACTTC	CASSVVVQGGEETQYF
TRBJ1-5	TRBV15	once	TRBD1	TGTGCCACCAGCAGCTCGACAGGGGGACGATCCCAGCATTTT	CATSSSTGGRSQHF
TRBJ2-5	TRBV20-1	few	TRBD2	TGCAGTGCTAGAGAGCGGGGGGCGGGGGAGACCCAGTACTTC	CSARERGAGETQYF
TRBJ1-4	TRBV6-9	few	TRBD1	TGTGCCAGCAGCCAACAGGGGACGGGTAATGAAAAACTGTTTTTT	CASSQQGTGNEKLFF
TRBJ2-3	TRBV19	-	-	TGTGCCAGTGGTGGTGGAACAGATACGCAGTATTTT	CASGGGTDTQYF
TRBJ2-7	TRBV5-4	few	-	TGTGCCAGCAGCGCGGCGGATCAATTCTCCTACGAGCAGTACTTC	CASSAADQFSYEQYF
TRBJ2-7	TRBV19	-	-	TGTGCCAGTAGTATAGCGGGCAGCTCCTACGAGCAGTACTTC	CASSIAGSSYEQYF
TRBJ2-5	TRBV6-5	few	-	TGTGCCAGCACCCAGGGAGACGTAGAGACCCAGTACTTC	CASTQGDVETQYF
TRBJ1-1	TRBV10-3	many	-	TGTGCCATCAGTGAGTCAGGGGGGCGTGGGAACACTGAAGCTTTCTTT	CAISESGGRGNTEAFF
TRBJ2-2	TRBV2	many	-	TGTGCCAGCAGTGGGTATCAGTACACCGGGGAGCTGTTTTTT	CASSGYQYTGELFF
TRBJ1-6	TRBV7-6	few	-	TGTGCCAGCAGCTTAGACAGGGTGATCCTCTCCTATAATTCACCCCTCCACTTT	CASSLDRVILSYNSPLHF
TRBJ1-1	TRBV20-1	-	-	TGCAGTGCTTCCCCGGGTCGGGGGAACACTGAAGCTTTCTTT	CSASPGRGNTEAFF
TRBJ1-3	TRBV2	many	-	TGTGCCAGCACTCTCGGAGAGGTTGGAAACACCATATATTTT	CASTLGEVGNTIYF
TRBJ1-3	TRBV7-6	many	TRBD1	TGTGCCAGCAGGTTGACCGGGACAGGGGTTGGAAACACCATATATTTT	CASRLTGTGVGNTIYF
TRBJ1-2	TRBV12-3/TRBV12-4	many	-	TGTGCCAGCAGTTTAGAAAGAAACTATGGCTACACCTTC	CASSLERNYGYTF
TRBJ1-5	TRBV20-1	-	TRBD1	TGCAGTGCACCGGACAGGGTGAACAATCAGCCCCAGCATTTT	CSAPDRVNNQPQHF
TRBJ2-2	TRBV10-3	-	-	TGTGCCAGCAAGGTTACACAACTTCCGAACACCGGGGAGCTGTTTTTT	CASKVTQLPNTGELFF
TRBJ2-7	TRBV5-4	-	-	TGTGCCAGCAGCTGGGGCGGATTCTCCTACGAGCAGTACTTC	CASSWGGFSYEQYF
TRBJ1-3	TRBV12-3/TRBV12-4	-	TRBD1	TGTGCCAGCAGTTTAGGGGGACAGGGGTTTGGACCCATATATTTT	CASSLGGQGFGPIYF
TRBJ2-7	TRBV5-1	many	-	TGCGCCAGCAGCACCCGGGACACCTACGAGCAGTACTTC	CASSTRDTYEQYF
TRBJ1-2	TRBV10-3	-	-	TGTGCCATCAGTGAGGAGGGGATAGATGGCTACACCTTC	CAISEEGIDGYTF
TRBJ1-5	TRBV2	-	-	TGTGCCAGCAGTGATTGGGCTGAGCAAGAGACCCAGCATTTT	CASSDWAEQETQHF
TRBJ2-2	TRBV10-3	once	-	TGTGCCAGCACCAACGGGCAGGGCGGGGAGCTGTTTTTT	CASTNGQGGELFF
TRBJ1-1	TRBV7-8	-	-	TGTGCCAGCAGCTTAAATGGAAAAAAAGCTTTCTTT	CASSLNGKKAFF
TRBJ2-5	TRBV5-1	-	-	TGCGCCAGCAGGTTAGGGACTGAACAAGAGACCCAGTACTTC	CASRLGTEQETQYF
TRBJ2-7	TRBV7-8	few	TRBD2	TGTGCCAGCAGCACTAGCGGGTACTCCTACGAGCAGTACTTC	CASSTSGYSYEQYF
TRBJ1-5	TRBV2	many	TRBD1	TGTGCCAGCAGTGGGACAGGGTCTCGCAGGGCCCAGCATTTT	CASSGTGSRRAQHF